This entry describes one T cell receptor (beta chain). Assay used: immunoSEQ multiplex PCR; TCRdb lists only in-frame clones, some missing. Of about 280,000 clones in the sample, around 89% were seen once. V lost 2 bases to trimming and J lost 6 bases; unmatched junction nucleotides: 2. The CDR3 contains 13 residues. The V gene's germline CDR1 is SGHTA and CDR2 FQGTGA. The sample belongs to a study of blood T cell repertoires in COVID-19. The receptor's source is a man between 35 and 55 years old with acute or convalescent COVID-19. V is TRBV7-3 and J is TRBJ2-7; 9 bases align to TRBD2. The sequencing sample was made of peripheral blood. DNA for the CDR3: TGTGCCAGCAGCTTAGCGGGGGGGCTCGAGCAGTACTTC. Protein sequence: CASSLAGGLEQYF. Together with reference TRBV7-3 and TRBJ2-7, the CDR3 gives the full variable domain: GAGVSQTPSNKVTEKGKYVELRCDPISGHTALYWYRQSLGQGPEFLIYFQGTGAADDSGLPNDRFFAVRPEGSVSTLKIQRTERGDSAVYLCASSLAGGLEQYFGPGTRLTVT.